These 2 T cell receptor beta chains were sequenced from one sample in a study of identical twins. TCRdb independently ran MiXCR on the 5' RACE reads; one entry per CDR3 protein. The sample holds about 730,000 distinct CDR3 sequences, roughly 20% seen once. The same sample was also used in a study of T cells expressing NK-cell markers.

Sequenced: PBMCs. The source is a woman aged 18-29 years in good health.

The chain uses TRBV18 and TRBJ2-1, with 13 bases identical to TRBD2. Germline CDR1 and CDR2: KGHSH and LQKENI. The V gene end was trimmed by 4 bases and the J gene end by 6 bases; junction bases not matched to a gene: 3. The CDR3 has 15 amino acids. In DNA, the CDR3 is TGTGCCAGCTCACAACTAGCGGGGGGGCGCAATGAGCAGTTCTTC. Amino acid sequence: CASSQLAGGRNEQFF.

This chain connects TRBV4-3 to TRBJ1-2; D is unclear. The CDR3 runs to 16 residues. Trimming cost V 0 bases and J 8 bases, with 19 bases left between them. CDR1 and CDR2 (germline): LGHNA, YSLEER. This chain's CDR3 is CASSQDSAPLGGGYTF. The CDR3 DNA sequence: TGCGCCAGCAGCCAAGATTCGGCGCCGCTGGGAGGAGGCTACACCTTC.